This entry lists 8 T cell receptor beta chains sequenced from one sample in a study of blood T cell repertoires in COVID-19. Profiled with immunoSEQ multiplex PCR; TCRdb holds only in-frame clones, not every one. Of around 200,000 clones in the sample, around 80% were seen once. Sequenced: peripheral blood. The receptors originated from a man under 40 with active or convalescent COVID-19.

The rearrangement uses TRBV19 and TRBJ1-1; 8 bases fit TRBD1. Germline values: CDR1 LNHDA, CDR2 SQIVND (reference sequence). V was pared by 6 bases and J by 5 bases, with 8 bases of the junction left unmatched. CDR3 length equals 14 residues. The CDR3 DNA sequence: TGTGCCAGTAGCCTGGACAGGGTTGATACTGAAGCTTTCTTT. Residues: CASSLDRVDTEAFF.

V usage is TRBV6-1 and J usage is TRBJ2-2, with 9 bases aligning to TRBD1. CDR1 MNHNS and CDR2 SASEGT come from the germline V gene. CDR3 size: 18 residues. Germline trimming cut 4 bases from V and 0 bases from J; bases unmatched to any gene: 9. In DNA, the CDR3 is TGTGCCAGCAGTGGCTCCGGGACAGGGAGCGCGAACACCGGGGAGCTGTTTTTT. Amino acids: CASSGSGTGSANTGELFF.

The table lists this clone with a few counts. CDR3 sequence reads: CSASKSGGQGPTGYTF. In DNA form, the CDR3 reads TGCAGTGCTAGTAAAAGTGGGGGACAGGGGCCCACTGGCTACACCTTC. This chain uses TRBV20-1 with TRBJ1-2, with 10 nucleotides matching TRBD1. J was trimmed by 7 bases and V by 3 bases; bases with no gene match: 14. The CDR3 covers 16 residues. The germline V gene has CDR1 DFQATT and CDR2 SNEGSKA (reference sequence).

The chain joins TRBV3-1 (or the pseudogene TRBV3-2) to TRBJ1-1; D not resolved. The CDR3 has 15 residues. Trimming left V 3 bases short and J 1 base short, with 12 bases between. CDR1 is LGHDT and CDR2 is YNNKEL in the germline V gene (reference sequence). CDR3 coding DNA: TGTGCCAGCAGCCATCACGGGGAGGGGAACACTGAAGCTTTCTTT. This gives the protein CASSHHGEGNTEAFF.

The chain uses TRBV19 and TRBJ2-7, with 8 bases that match TRBD1. The trim removed 5 bases at V and 3 bases at J, leaving 6 bases unmatched. This CDR3 region has 14 residues. Germline V CDR1 and CDR2: LNHDA, SQIVND (reference sequence). CDR3 sequence reads: CASSAGQGGYEQYF. The CDR3 DNA follows: TGTGCCAGTAGTGCTGGACAGGGAGGCTACGAGCAGTACTTC.

The chain employs TRBV5-1 and TRBJ2-5, with 8 bases fitting TRBD2. Germline V gene data show CDR1 as SGHRS and CDR2 as YFSETQ. Trimming at V came to 1 base and at J to 3 bases, leaving 5 bases not matched to a gene. This CDR3 contains 15 residues. The CDR3 nucleotides are TGCGCCAGCAGCTTGTCCGGGACTAGTGAAGAGACCCAGTACTTC. Residues: CASSLSGTSEETQYF. Supplemented by reference TRBV5-1 and TRBJ2-5, the full variable domain reads KAGVTQTPRYLIKTRGQQVTLSCSPISGHRSVSWYQQTPGQGLQFLFEYFSETQRNKGNFPGRFSGRQFSNSRSEMNVSTLELGDSALYLCASSLSGTSEETQYFGPGTRLLVL.

This chain joins TRBV7-3 and TRBJ1-2, with 7 bases lining up with TRBD1. CDR1 is SGHTA and CDR2 is FQGTGA in the germline V gene. The CDR3 has 16 residues. V was clipped by 5 bases and J by 3 bases; unmatched bases: 12. This CDR3 reads CASSRGQTHWDYGYTF. The CDR3 coding sequence is TGTGCCAGCAGCCGGGGACAGACCCACTGGGACTATGGCTACACCTTC.

This sequence joins TRBV6-5 and TRBJ1-5; TRBD1 is a possible D gene (6 bases). The ends were cut back, 9 bases at V and 2 bases at J, with 17 bases in the middle. Germline V lookup: CDR1 MNHEY, CDR2 SVGAGI. This CDR3 has 15 amino acids. This chain's CDR3 is CASSIQGSGNQPQHF. The CDR3 bases are TGTGCCAGTTCGATACAGGGAAGCGGCAATCAGCCCCAGCATTTT.